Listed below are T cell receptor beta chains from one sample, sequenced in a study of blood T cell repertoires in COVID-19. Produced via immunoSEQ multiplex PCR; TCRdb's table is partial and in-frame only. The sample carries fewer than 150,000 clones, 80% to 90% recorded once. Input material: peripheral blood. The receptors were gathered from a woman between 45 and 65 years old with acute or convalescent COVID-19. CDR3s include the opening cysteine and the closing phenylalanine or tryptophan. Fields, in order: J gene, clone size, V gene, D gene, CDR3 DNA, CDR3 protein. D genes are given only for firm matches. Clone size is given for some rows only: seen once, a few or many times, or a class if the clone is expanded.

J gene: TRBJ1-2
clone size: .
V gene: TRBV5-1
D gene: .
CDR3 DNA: TGCGCCAGCAGCTGGACAGCCGAAAATGGCTACACCTTC
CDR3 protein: CASSWTAENGYTF

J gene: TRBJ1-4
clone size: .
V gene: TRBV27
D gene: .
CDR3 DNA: TGTGCCAGCAGTAGGGGGTGGGGTGAAAAACTGTTTTTT
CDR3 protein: CASSRGWGEKLFF

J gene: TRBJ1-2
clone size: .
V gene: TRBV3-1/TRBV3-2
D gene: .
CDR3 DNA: TGTGCCAGCAGCACTGGAGCTACTCCTAACTATGGCTACACCTTC
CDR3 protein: CASSTGATPNYGYTF

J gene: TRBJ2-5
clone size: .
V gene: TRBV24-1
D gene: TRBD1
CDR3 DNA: TGTGCCACCAGTGATTCCGGGACAGAAGAGACCCAGTACTTC
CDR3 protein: CATSDSGTEETQYF

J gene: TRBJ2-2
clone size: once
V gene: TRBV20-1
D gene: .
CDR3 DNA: TGCAGTGCGAGTAGGACAAGGAGCACCGGGGAGCTGTTTTTT
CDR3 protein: CSASRTRSTGELFF

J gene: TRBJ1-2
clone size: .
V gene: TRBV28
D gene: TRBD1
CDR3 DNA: TGTGCCAGCAGTTTATTAACCGGACAGGGGGAGGGTGGCTACACCTTC
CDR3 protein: CASSLLTGQGEGGYTF

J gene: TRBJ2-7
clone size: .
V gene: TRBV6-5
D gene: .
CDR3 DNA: TGTGCCAGCAGTTACTCGAGCTTGAACGAGCAGTACTTC
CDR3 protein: CASSYSSLNEQYF

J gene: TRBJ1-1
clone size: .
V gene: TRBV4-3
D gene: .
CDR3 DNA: TGCGCCAGCAGCCAAGAGCGGGGTCCCATGAACACTGAAGCTTTCTTT
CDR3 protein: CASSQERGPMNTEAFF

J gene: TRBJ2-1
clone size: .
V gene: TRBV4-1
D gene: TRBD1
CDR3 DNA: TGCGCCAGCAGCCAAGATCGGACAGGGGGCCGTCACAATGAGCAGTTCTTC
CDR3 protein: CASSQDRTGGRHNEQFF

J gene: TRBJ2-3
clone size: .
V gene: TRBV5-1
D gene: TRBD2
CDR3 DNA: TGCGCCAGCCGATCGCGGACTAGTGGTGGAGATACGCAGTATTTT
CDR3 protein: CASRSRTSGGDTQYF

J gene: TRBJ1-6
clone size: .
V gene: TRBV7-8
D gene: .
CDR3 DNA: TGTGCCAGCAGCCCCGTGCTAGGCGGAGGGTCCTATAATTCACCCCTCCACTTT
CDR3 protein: CASSPVLGGGSYNSPLHF

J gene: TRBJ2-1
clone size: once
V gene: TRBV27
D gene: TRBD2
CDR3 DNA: TGTGCCAGCAGTTTGCGGGGGGCGGACAACAATGAGCAGTTCTTC
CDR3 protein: CASSLRGADNNEQFF

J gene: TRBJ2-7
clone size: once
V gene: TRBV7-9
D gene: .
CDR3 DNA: TGTGCCAGCAGCTTAAGTGGGGGCCTAAACCCCTACGAGCAGTACTTC
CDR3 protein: CASSLSGGLNPYEQYF

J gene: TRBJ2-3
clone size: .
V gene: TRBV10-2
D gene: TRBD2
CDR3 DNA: TGCGCCAGCAGTGAGAAGACTAGCGGACCCTATAGTGGGGCAGATACGCAGTATTTT
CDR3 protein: CASSEKTSGPYSGADTQYF

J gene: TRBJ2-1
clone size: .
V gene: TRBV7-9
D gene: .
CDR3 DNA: TGTGCCAGCAGCTTAACCACTCTGCAGTTCTTC
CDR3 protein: CASSLTTLQFF

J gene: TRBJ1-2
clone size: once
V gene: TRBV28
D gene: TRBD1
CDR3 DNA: TGTGCCAGCAGTACCCCGACAGGGAAAGGCTACACCTTC
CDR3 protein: CASSTPTGKGYTF

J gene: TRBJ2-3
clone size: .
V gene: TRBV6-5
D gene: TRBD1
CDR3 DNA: TGTGCCAGCACCCAAAACAGGGGTGATACGCAGTATTTT
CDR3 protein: CASTQNRGDTQYF

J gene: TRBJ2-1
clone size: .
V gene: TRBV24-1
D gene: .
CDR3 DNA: TGTGCCACCAGTGATTTGAGGGGGAATGAGCAGTTCTTC
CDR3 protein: CATSDLRGNEQFF

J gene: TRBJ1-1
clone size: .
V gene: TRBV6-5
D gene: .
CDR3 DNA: TGTGCCAGCCGGGACACACACACTGAAGCTTTCTTT
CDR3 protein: CASRDTHTEAFF

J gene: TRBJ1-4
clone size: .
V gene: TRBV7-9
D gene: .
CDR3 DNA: TGTGCCAGCAGCTTAGGGCAGGGGAATGAAAAACTGTTTTTT
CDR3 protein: CASSLGQGNEKLFF